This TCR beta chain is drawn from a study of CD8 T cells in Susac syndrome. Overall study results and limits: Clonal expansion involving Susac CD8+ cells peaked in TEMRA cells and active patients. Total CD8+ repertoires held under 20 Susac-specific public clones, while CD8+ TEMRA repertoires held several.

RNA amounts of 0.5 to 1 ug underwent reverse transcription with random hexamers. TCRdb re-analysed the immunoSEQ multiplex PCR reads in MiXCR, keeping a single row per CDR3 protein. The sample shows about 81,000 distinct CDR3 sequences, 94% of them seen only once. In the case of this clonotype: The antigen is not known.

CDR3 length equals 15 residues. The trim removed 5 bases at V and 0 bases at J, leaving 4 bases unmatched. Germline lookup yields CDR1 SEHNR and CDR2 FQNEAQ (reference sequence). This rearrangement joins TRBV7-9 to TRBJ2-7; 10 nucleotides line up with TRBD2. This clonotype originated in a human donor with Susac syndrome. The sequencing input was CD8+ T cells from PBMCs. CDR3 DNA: TGTGCCAGCAGCCCGTCTAGCGGGAGCTCCTACGAGCAGTACTTC. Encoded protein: CASSPSSGSSYEQYF.